This T cell receptor (beta chain) was identified in a study of blood T cell repertoires in COVID-19. Sequencing was performed with immunoSEQ multiplex PCR; in TCRdb, only in-frame clones are kept and a portion is missing. This table has 200,000 to 250,000 clones, around 87% appearing once. The CDR3 has 16 amino acids. Trimming cost V 1 base and J 2 bases; bases outside gene matches: 0. Germline V gene lookup returns CDR1 LGHDT and CDR2 YNNKEL (reference sequence). Cohort 3 recovery required two negative PCRs, clearance, or symptom resolution. The V call is TRBV3-1 (or the pseudogene TRBV3-2), the J call TRBJ2-2; TRBD2 matches 11 bases. Input material: PBMCs or T cells enriched from blood (not recorded which). This TCR came from a woman aged 45-59 years who had recovered from COVID-19. Here the CDR3 reads CASSQGLAGNTGELFF. In DNA, the CDR3 is TGTGCCAGCAGCCAAGGACTAGCGGGAAACACCGGGGAGCTGTTTTTT.